This T cell receptor beta chain is from a study of T cell repertoires in cytomegalovirus infection. The wider study: The public TCR beta signatures pointed to both CMV infection and matching HLA type.

As concerns this clonotype: Its antigen is unidentified.

V lost 7 bases to trimming and J lost 5 bases; unmatched junction nucleotides: 11. The CDR3 length is 14 residues. Per germline, CDR1 SQVTM and CDR2 ANQGSEA. Study observations and caveats: Individuals carrying CMV plus the relevant HLA were identified by cumulative frequency of public TCR beta families. HLA-C-restricted CMV clonotypes gave the most frequent clonotype in two of eight donors.

MiXCR was run by TCRdb on the reads, yielding one entry per CDR3 protein. The sample records under 600,000 distinct CDR3 sequences, 15% to 20% being singletons. This receptor was identified in a human donor in good health (CMV status not recorded). Some clones in this sample may be carry-over from other donors' samples. Sequenced input: CD8+ T cells from PBMCs. The V and J genes are TRBV29-1 and TRBJ1-2; 9 bases are a match to TRBD1. Here the CDR3 reads CSATEEDRGYGYTF. In DNA, the CDR3 is TGCAGCGCGACGGAAGAGGACAGGGGTTATGGCTACACCTTC.